This T cell receptor beta chain was sequenced during a study of T cell repertoires in cytomegalovirus infection. Turning to the study itself: HLA-C-restricted CMV epitopes, recently identified, and well-studied HLA-B-restricted ones were used by the study. Indicated by public TCR beta signatures were CMV infection and matching HLA type. Study results and limitations: The study found HLA-C-restricted CMV-specific TCR beta clonotypes dominating the ex vivo response. The cumulative frequency of public TCR beta families identified carriers of CMV plus the relevant HLA.

A single record per CDR3 protein comes from TCRdb applying MiXCR to the reads. The data contain 900,000 to 950,000 distinct CDR3 sequences, less than 35% of them seen just once; the ten biggest clones take up 11% to 15%. V shed 2 bases and J 0 bases; nucleotides not matched to a gene: 9. Germline CDR1 SGHAT, CDR2 FQNNGV. The CDR3 is 18 residues long. Comment on this clonotype: The antigen remains unidentified.

V is TRBV11-2 and J is TRBJ2-3, with TRBD2 matching over 9 bases. This receptor was identified in a human donor in good health (CMV status not recorded). Some clones in this sample may be carry-over from other donors' samples. This specimen was cultured CD8+ T cells from PBMCs, taken from culture after CMV antigen stimulation. The CDR3 region has the DNA TGTGCCAGCAGCTTACGGCGGGGGGGTATGTTAAGCACAGATACGCAGTATTTT. As protein: CASSLRRGGMLSTDTQYF.